These T cell receptor beta chains were read from a single sample in a study of STAT5B mutations in CD4+ large granular lymphocyte leukemia. TCRdb keeps only in-frame clones here, not all; method: immunoSEQ multiplex PCR. The sample has under 25,000 clones; approximately 75% are singletons. Sequenced material: CD4+ T cells from blood buffy coats. The receptor source for this set is a human donor in good health. The CDR3 runs from the conserved cysteine through the conserved F or W. The D gene is left open where the match is weak. Not every row has a clone size; where given, it reads once, few, many or a size class.

abundance: .; d_gene: .; j_gene: TRBJ1-1; v_gene: TRBV29-1; CDR3aa: CSVEGFNTEAFF; CDR3nt: TGCAGCGTTGAGGGTTTTAACACTGAAGCTTTCTTT
abundance: .; d_gene: .; j_gene: TRBJ1-5; v_gene: TRBV19; CDR3aa: CASSNGQSRGEPQHF; CDR3nt: TGTGCCAGTAGTAACGGACAGTCCCGTGGGGAACCCCAGCATTTT
abundance: .; d_gene: TRBD2; j_gene: TRBJ2-7; v_gene: TRBV11-3; CDR3aa: CASSFGGTKSSYEQYF; CDR3nt: TGTGCCAGCAGCTTCGGGGGGACCAAGAGCTCCTACGAGCAGTACTTC
abundance: few; d_gene: TRBD1; j_gene: TRBJ2-1; v_gene: TRBV7-2; CDR3aa: CASSLGTGGSYEQFF; CDR3nt: TGTGCCAGCAGCTTAGGGACAGGGGGGAGCTATGAGCAGTTCTTC
abundance: .; d_gene: TRBD1; j_gene: TRBJ1-2; v_gene: TRBV30; CDR3aa: CAWSRTGRLIYGYTF; CDR3nt: TGTGCCTGGAGCCGGACAGGGAGGTTGATCTATGGCTACACCTTC
abundance: .; d_gene: TRBD1; j_gene: TRBJ1-2; v_gene: TRBV7-8; CDR3aa: CASSKLNIGQVTTYGYTF; CDR3nt: TGTGCCAGCAGCAAACTTAACATCGGACAGGTTACGACCTATGGCTACACCTTC
abundance: .; d_gene: .; j_gene: TRBJ2-7; v_gene: TRBV9; CDR3aa: CASSAHTGSYEQYF; CDR3nt: TGTGCCAGCAGCGCCCACACGGGATCCTACGAGCAGTACTTC
abundance: .; d_gene: .; j_gene: TRBJ2-1; v_gene: TRBV11-3; CDR3aa: CASSSRPNEQFF; CDR3nt: TGTGCCAGCAGCTCCCGCCCCAATGAGCAGTTCTTC
abundance: once; d_gene: .; j_gene: TRBJ1-5; v_gene: TRBV7-2; CDR3aa: CASSLVAQGMSNQPQHF; CDR3nt: TGTGCCAGCAGCTTAGTAGCCCAGGGTATGAGCAATCAGCCCCAGCATTTT
abundance: .; d_gene: .; j_gene: TRBJ1-3; v_gene: TRBV9; CDR3aa: CASSAPGNTIYF; CDR3nt: TGTGCCAGCAGCGCCCCTGGAAACACCATATATTTT
abundance: .; d_gene: .; j_gene: TRBJ2-1; v_gene: TRBV7-8; CDR3aa: CASSPRWNNEQFF; CDR3nt: TGTGCCAGCAGCCCCCGATGGAACAATGAGCAGTTCTTC
abundance: .; d_gene: TRBD1; j_gene: TRBJ1-6; v_gene: TRBV28; CDR3aa: CASRRDRNSPLHF; CDR3nt: TGTGCCAGCAGGAGGGACAGGAATTCACCCCTCCACTTT
abundance: .; d_gene: .; j_gene: TRBJ1-1; v_gene: TRBV11-3; CDR3aa: CASSLERTNTEAFF; CDR3nt: TGTGCCAGCAGCTTAGAGAGGACGAACACTGAAGCTTTCTTT
abundance: .; d_gene: .; j_gene: TRBJ2-7; v_gene: TRBV14; CDR3aa: CASSQAGYSYEQYF; CDR3nt: TGTGCCAGCAGCCAAGCAGGCTACTCCTACGAGCAGTACTTC
abundance: few; d_gene: TRBD1; j_gene: TRBJ1-1; v_gene: TRBV2; CDR3aa: CASRNDRGLTEAFF; CDR3nt: TGTGCCAGCAGAAACGACAGGGGGCTCACTGAAGCTTTCTTT